A single sample gave rise to the 16 T cell receptor beta chains below, sequenced in a study of blood T cell repertoires in COVID-19. Generated by immunoSEQ multiplex PCR, the TCRdb table keeps only in-frame clones and is missing some. The repertoire consists of tens of thousands of clones, with 88% occurring once and the leading ten covering approximately 4.8%. Input material: peripheral blood. Receptors were obtained from a human donor in a cohort sampled during active COVID-19.

The rearrangement joins TRBV4-1 to TRBJ1-6; D is possibly TRBD1 (5 bases). Germline V gene data show CDR1 as MGHRA and CDR2 as YSYEKL. This CDR3 is built from 17 residues. Trimming stripped 6 bases from V and 10 bases from J, with 25 bases between. Here the CDR3 DNA reads TGCGCCAGCAGGGGGGGAGGGACCGCCGCCTCCTGGTCACCCCTCCACTTT. Translation: CASRGGGTAASWSPLHF.

The V and J genes are TRBV18 and TRBJ1-4, with TRBD1 identical over 9 bases. V shed 8 bases and J 5 bases; nucleotides not matched to a gene: 15. Germline CDR1 is KGHSH and CDR2 is LQKENI. This CDR3 comprises 17 residues. CDR3 DNA sequence: TGTGCCAGCGCCCCGGGACAGGGATCGTTCGCAAATGAAAAACTGTTTTTT. Translated: CASAPGQGSFANEKLFF.

This CDR3 is CASKTIYGYTF. CDR3 sequence (DNA): TGTGCCAGTAAGACAATCTATGGCTACACCTTC. The chain is built from TRBV19 and TRBJ1-2; D is uncertain. V lost 7 bases to trimming and J lost 4 bases, with 7 bases between them. The CDR3 is 11 residues long. The germline V gene encodes CDR1 LNHDA and CDR2 SQIVND (reference sequence). Filled out from reference TRBV19 and TRBJ1-2, the complete variable domain reads DGGITQSPKYLFRKEGQNVTLSCEQNLNHDAMYWYRQDPGQGLRLIYYSQIVNDFQKGDIAEGYSVSREKKESFPLTVTSAQKNPTAFYLCASKTIYGYTFGSGTRLTVV.

Only a few counts were recorded for this clone. The chain links TRBV2 to TRBJ2-5, with D unclear. CDR1 is SNHLY and CDR2 is FYNNEI in the germline V gene. Trimming took off 7 bases at V and 2 bases at J, with 8 bases between the two ends. This CDR3 region has 12 residues. The CDR3 nucleotides read TGTGCCAGCACTCGTTTTCAAGAGACCCAGTACTTC. Its translation: CASTRFQETQYF.

The chain carries TRBV9 and TRBJ2-3; perhaps TRBD1 as D (5 bases). The CDR3 totals 15 residues. Looked up from germline, CDR1 is SGDLS and CDR2 is YYNGEE. V dropped 0 bases and J dropped 4 bases, with 12 bases sitting between them. CDR3 sequence reads: CASSVDGKGADTQYF. In DNA, the CDR3 is TGTGCCAGCAGCGTAGACGGTAAAGGGGCAGATACGCAGTATTTT.

V and J are TRBV6-6 and TRBJ2-1; 7 positions agree with TRBD2. This CDR3 has 13 amino acids. Germline CDR1 and CDR2: MNHNY and SVGAGI (reference sequence). The trim removed 2 bases at V and 8 bases at J, leaving 3 bases unmatched. CDR3 nucleotides: TGTGCCAGCAGTTACGGGGGAGGGGATGAGCAGTTCTTC. This translates into CASSYGGGDEQFF.

CDR3 amino acids: CAWSGGQGAEAFF. CDR3 coding DNA: TGTGCCTGGAGTGGTGGACAGGGGGCTGAAGCTTTCTTT. The V call is TRBV30, the J call TRBJ1-1, with TRBD1 matching over 10 bases. The V gene's germline CDR1 is GTSNPN and CDR2 SVGIG (reference sequence). V dropped 1 base and J dropped 6; count of bases not matched to a gene: 2. The CDR3 sequence is 13 residues long.

The chain carries TRBV19 and TRBJ1-1; TRBD1 matches at 10 bases. CDR1 LNHDA and CDR2 SQIVND come from the germline V gene (reference sequence). This CDR3 is built from 15 residues. V was pared by 6 bases and J by 5 bases, with 9 bases of the junction left unmatched. In DNA, the CDR3 is TGTGCCAGTAGCTTACCGGACAGGGGGGAGACTGAAGCTTTCTTT. It yields the protein CASSLPDRGETEAFF. Full variable domain (remainder filled in from reference TRBV19 and TRBJ1-1): DGGITQSPKYLFRKEGQNVTLSCEQNLNHDAMYWYRQDPGQGLRLIYYSQIVNDFQKGDIAEGYSVSREKKESFPLTVTSAQKNPTAFYLCASSLPDRGETEAFFGQGTRLTVV.

As regards this clone: Other DNA variants within this sample encode the same CDR3. This rearrangement joins TRBV18 to TRBJ1-5; no clear D gene. Deletions cut 2 bases from V and 0 bases from J, with 5 bases between. The CDR3 contains 14 residues. Germline V gene lookup returns CDR1 KGHSH and CDR2 LQKENI. DNA for the CDR3: TGTGCCAGCTCACCAGGACTTAGCAATCAGCCCCAGCATTTT. Translating it yields CASSPGLSNQPQHF.

The chain couples TRBV9 to TRBJ2-3; 9 nucleotides line up with TRBD2. Trimming cost V 0 bases and J 6 bases; bases outside gene matches: 8. This CDR3 is 16 amino acids long. Germline V CDR1 and CDR2: SGDLS, YYNGEE. CDR3 DNA: TGTGCCAGCAGCGTAGGTGCGGGGGGGCGAGGGGATACGCAGTATTTT. It codes for CASSVGAGGRGDTQYF. The full variable domain, completed using reference TRBV9 and TRBJ2-3, is DSGVTQTPKHLITATGQRVTLRCSPRSGDLSVYWYQQSLDQGLQFLIQYYNGEERAKGNILERFSAQQFPDLHSELNLSSLELGDSALYFCASSVGAGGRGDTQYFGPGTRLTVL.

The gene calls are TRBV2 and TRBJ2-7; D might be TRBD2 (6 bases). The V end was cut by 8 bases, the J end by 5 bases, with 7 bases between. Per germline, CDR1 SNHLY and CDR2 FYNNEI. There are 10 residues in the CDR3. The CDR3 spells CASGRNEQYF. The CDR3 coding sequence is TGTGCCAGCGGGAGGAACGAGCAGTACTTC.

The gene calls are TRBV19 and TRBJ1-6; D might be TRBD1 (5 bases). Trimming pared 5 bases from V and 7 bases from J, leaving 9 bases between. This CDR3 contains 13 residues. Germline V gene sequence: CDR1 LNHDA, CDR2 SQIVND (reference sequence). CDR3 in amino acids: CASSVDRNSPLHF. Written as DNA, the CDR3 is TGTGCCAGTAGTGTCGACAGAAATTCACCCCTCCACTTT.

This chain connects TRBV9 to TRBJ2-3; no firm D call. The CDR3 has 13 residues. CDR1 is SGDLS, CDR2 YYNGEE, per germline. The V and J ends lost 0 bases and 8 bases respectively, with 10 bases between them. The CDR3 nucleotides read TGTGCCAGCAGCGTAGAGGAGTCAGCTACGCAGTATTTT. Residues: CASSVEESATQYF.

V gene TRBV3-1 (or the pseudogene TRBV3-2) combines with J gene TRBJ2-2, with D perhaps matching TRBD2 (6 bases). V lost 4 bases, J lost 5 bases, and 11 bases lay in between. CDR1 and CDR2 (germline): LGHDT, YNNKEL (reference sequence). The CDR3 loop spans 14 amino acids. CDR3 sequence (DNA): TGTGCCAGCAGCCCCACGGAGGGGACCGGGGAGCTGTTTTTT. This translates into CASSPTEGTGELFF.

The gene calls are TRBV19 and TRBJ2-3, with D possibly TRBD2 on 6 matching bases. The CDR3 length is 14 residues. CDR1 LNHDA and CDR2 SQIVND come from the germline V gene (reference sequence). V was shortened by 3 bases and J by 1 base, with 8 bases between the two germline ends. The CDR3: CASSIPGGTDTQYF. The DNA for the CDR3 is TGTGCCAGTAGTATCCCGGGAGGCACAGATACGCAGTATTTT.

The chain joins TRBV3-1 (or the pseudogene TRBV3-2) to TRBJ2-5; D may be TRBD1 (6 bases). Germline-derived CDR1 and CDR2 are LGHDT and YNNKEL (reference sequence). V lost 0 bases to trimming and J lost 5 bases, with 10 bases between them. The CDR3 totals 14 residues. The CDR3 region is CASSQDEGVETQYF. DNA for the CDR3: TGTGCCAGCAGCCAAGATGAGGGGGTTGAGACCCAGTACTTC.